Listed below are T cell receptor beta chains from one sample, sequenced in a study of beta chain features in type 1 diabetes. Using immunoSEQ multiplex PCR, the repertoire was profiled, and TCRdb retains in-frame clones only, with some absent. The data hold about 280,000 clones, with approximately 15% observed a single time. The sequenced sample was naive CD4+ T cells from blood. The receptors come from a man in his late teens or twenties with type 1 diabetes. Each CDR3 is given with its conserved first and last residue. The D gene is left open where the match is weak. Part of the rows lack a size; the others show once, few, many or a class for expanded clones.

size | J | D | V | CDR3 | DNA
few | TRBJ2-1 | TRBD2 | TRBV7-2 | CASSIASGRRNNEQFF | TGTGCCAGCAGCATAGCCAGCGGGAGGCGAAACAATGAGCAGTTCTTC
few | TRBJ2-5 | TRBD2 | TRBV7-8 | CASTPGGRETQYF | TGTGCCAGCACACCGGGGGGAAGAGAGACCCAGTACTTC
- | TRBJ2-7 | TRBD1 | TRBV28 | CASSSVGTGSREQYF | TGTGCCAGCAGTTCAGTCGGGACAGGGAGTCGCGAGCAGTACTTC
- | TRBJ2-7 | TRBD2 | TRBV4-3 | CASSQIAGAISEQYF | TGCGCCAGCAGCCAGATAGCGGGAGCGATCAGCGAGCAGTACTTC
- | TRBJ2-2 | - | TRBV5-6 | CASSLPSPGTGELFF | TGTGCCAGCAGCTTGCCCTCTCCGGGCACCGGGGAGCTGTTTTTT
- | TRBJ2-4 | TRBD2 | TRBV15 | CATSMRLADKNIQYF | TGTGCCACCAGCATGAGACTAGCGGATAAAAACATTCAGTACTTC
- | TRBJ1-4 | TRBD1 | TRBV7-9 | CASSLAGTVGEKLFF | TGTGCCAGCAGCTTAGCCGGGACAGTCGGGGAAAAACTGTTTTTT
few | TRBJ1-2 | - | TRBV5-6 | CASSRDSAYGYTF | TGTGCCAGCAGCCGAGACAGCGCGTATGGCTACACCTTC
few | TRBJ2-3 | TRBD2 | TRBV5-1 | CASSLFGTGGDSTDTQYF | TGCGCCAGCAGCTTGTTCGGAACGGGAGGGGATAGCACAGATACGCAGTATTTT
- | TRBJ1-1 | TRBD1 | TRBV7-2 | CASSPTAGGAFF | TGTGCCAGCAGCCCGACGGCAGGGGGAGCTTTCTTT
few | TRBJ1-5 | - | TRBV18 | CASSPTGRGTNQPQHF | TGTGCCAGCTCACCGACGGGACGGGGGACGAATCAGCCCCAGCATTTT
few | TRBJ1-2 | TRBD1 | TRBV2 | CASSGTGGSGYTF | TGTGCCAGCAGTGGGACAGGGGGGAGTGGCTACACCTTC
- | TRBJ2-7 | - | TRBV30 | CAWNFEETYEQYF | TGTGCCTGGAACTTTGAGGAAACCTACGAGCAGTACTTC